This is a list of T cell receptor beta chains from one sample in a study of T cells in Graves' hyperthyroidism and ophthalmopathy. TCRdb itself ran the multiplex PCR reads through MiXCR, one entry per CDR3 protein. The sample lists under 450,000 distinct CDR3 sequences, approximately 18% occurring once. Material for sequencing was blood. Source of these receptors: a woman aged 25 to 39 with Graves' hyperthyroidism that later progressed to Graves' ophthalmopathy. Both conserved end residues are part of each CDR3. The D gene is left open where the match is weak.

cdr3_aa j_call d_call v_call
CASSQGVEGLGGGELFF TRBJ2-2 NA TRBV4-1
CAWSDVVMNTEAFF TRBJ1-1 NA TRBV30
CASSLVTPGGETQYF TRBJ2-5 TRBD2 TRBV12-3/TRBV12-4
CASSQDRRGLTDTQYF TRBJ2-3 NA TRBV4-1
CASSQPPRRGGWETQYF TRBJ2-5 TRBD1 TRBV4-1
CASSEGTGDGYTF TRBJ1-2 TRBD1 TRBV2
CASTPQVNSDEQFF TRBJ2-1 NA TRBV6-1
CASSKQTPTGLFTEAFF TRBJ1-1 NA TRBV7-6
CSAWTGYNEQFF TRBJ2-1 TRBD1 TRBV29-1
CASGPPSYSNQPQHF TRBJ1-5 NA TRBV19
CSAPSGNAGENTGELFF TRBJ2-2 TRBD2 TRBV20-1
CASSAGQGVYSNQPQHF TRBJ1-5 TRBD1 TRBV12-3/TRBV12-4
CASSLGGVGTSNYGYTF TRBJ1-2 NA TRBV28
CASSPGTGRNTIYF TRBJ1-3 TRBD1 TRBV5-1
CSARIPAPIRRTDTQYF TRBJ2-3 NA TRBV20-1
CASSPLGTSYEQYF TRBJ2-7 NA TRBV18
CAGSQVPYETQYF TRBJ2-5 NA TRBV3-1
CASRRPRTGGREGGELFF TRBJ2-2 TRBD1 TRBV5-1
CASNGGALETQYF TRBJ2-5 TRBD2 TRBV5-1
CASSLVQGNTEAFF TRBJ1-1 NA TRBV7-9
CASSYNNEQFF TRBJ2-1 NA TRBV5-5
CSVDGSPARVSYNEQFF TRBJ2-1 NA TRBV29-1
CATSTGSGTEFF TRBJ2-1 TRBD2 TRBV24-1
CASSYTGDMLPMGYTF TRBJ1-2 NA TRBV4-1
CASSTGTSVETQYF TRBJ2-5 TRBD2 TRBV19
CSAPRTSTIGPDTQYF TRBJ2-3 TRBD2 TRBV20-1
CASLDRDSYNEQFF TRBJ2-1 TRBD1 TRBV2
CAWSRDPEAFF TRBJ1-1 NA TRBV30
CASTGAFTGSYEQYF TRBJ2-7 NA TRBV6-2/TRBV6-3
CASSWEGGPQYF TRBJ2-3 TRBD2 TRBV7-9
CASSILAGTGELFF TRBJ2-2 NA TRBV19
CASSLSQGLAGVEQFF TRBJ2-1 TRBD2 TRBV7-8
CASSLGPGVAGEAFF TRBJ1-1 NA TRBV28
CASSQDTASGYNEQFF TRBJ2-1 TRBD2 TRBV4-2
CASREDSGANTEAFF TRBJ1-1 NA TRBV7-2
CASSHGPGYGYTF TRBJ1-2 NA TRBV4-2
CASRPPGNYGYTF TRBJ1-2 NA TRBV5-1
CASSWTADSNQPQHF TRBJ1-5 NA TRBV19
CASSPRDRTGVAEAFF TRBJ1-1 TRBD1 TRBV5-1
CASSGSGAVNYGYTF TRBJ1-2 NA TRBV2
CASSVGQRNTEAFF TRBJ1-1 TRBD1 TRBV19
CATGLAVGTQYF TRBJ2-5 NA TRBV6-1
CASSLPRDRSYEQYF TRBJ2-7 TRBD1 TRBV5-5
CASSQDRRTDSEAFF TRBJ1-1 NA TRBV3-1
CSAMASSGLASFDEQFF TRBJ2-1 TRBD2 TRBV20-1
CSAREDLTSGSYEQYF TRBJ2-7 TRBD2 TRBV20-1
CASRPDSAQPQHF TRBJ1-5 NA TRBV6-1
CSARIQGAQPQHF TRBJ1-5 NA TRBV20-1
CASSLDLRFGGTSTDTQYF TRBJ2-3 NA TRBV11-2